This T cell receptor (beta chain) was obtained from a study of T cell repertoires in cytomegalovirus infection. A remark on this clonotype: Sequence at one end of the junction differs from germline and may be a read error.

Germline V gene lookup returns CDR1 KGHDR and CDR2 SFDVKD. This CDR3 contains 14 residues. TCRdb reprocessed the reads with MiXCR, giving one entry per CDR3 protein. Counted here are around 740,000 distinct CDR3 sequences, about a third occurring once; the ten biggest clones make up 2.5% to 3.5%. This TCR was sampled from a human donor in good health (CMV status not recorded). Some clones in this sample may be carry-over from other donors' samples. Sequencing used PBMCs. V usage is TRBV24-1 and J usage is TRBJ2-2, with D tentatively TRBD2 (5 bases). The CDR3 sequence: CATGAGQNTGELCF. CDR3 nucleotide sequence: TGTGCCACCGGTGCTGGGCAGAACACCGGGGAGCTGTGTTTT.